These 25 T cell receptor beta chains originate from one sample sequenced in a study of shared clonotypes between healthy human individuals. Clones were sequenced by immunoSEQ multiplex PCR, and TCRdb holds only the in-frame ones, with some missing. The sample lists 330,000 or so clones, around 72% occurring once. The source material was memory CD4+ T cells sorted from blood. Subset meaning: CD45RA-negative fraction. These receptor sequences come from a man younger than 40 in good health.

This sequence joins TRBV11-2 and TRBJ2-5, with a weak D call TRBD1 (6 bases). Trimming took 4 bases from V and 9 from J, leaving 15 bases between them. The germline V gene has CDR1 SGHAT and CDR2 FQNNGV. CDR3 length: 13 amino acids. CDR3 sequence (DNA): TGTGCCAGCAGCTCCAGGACAGCTTTGTCCCAGTACTTC. Amino acid sequence: CASSSRTALSQYF.

The rearrangement joins TRBV2 to TRBJ2-1, with 8 bases fitting TRBD2. The CDR3 length is 13 residues. Germline V lookup: CDR1 SNHLY, CDR2 FYNNEI. Unmatched junction bases numbered 2, after V lost 4 bases and J lost 6 bases. The chain's CDR3 is CASSAGGINEQFF. CDR3 DNA: TGTGCCAGCAGTGCGGGAGGGATCAATGAGCAGTTCTTC. The full variable domain, with the rest looked up from reference TRBV2 and TRBJ2-1, is EPEVTQTPSHQVTQMGQEVILRCVPISNHLYFYWYRQILGQKVEFLVSFYNNEISEKSEIFDDQFSVERPDGSNFTLKIRSTKLEDSAMYFCASSAGGINEQFFGPGTRLTVL.

V and J are TRBV5-1 and TRBJ2-3, with D perhaps TRBD1 (6 bases). Per the germline V gene, CDR1 is SGHRS and CDR2 is YFSETQ. Between the trimmed V and J ends, which lost 4 bases and 4 bases, there was a span of 13 bases. The CDR3 totals 14 residues. The CDR3, as DNA: TGCGCCAGCAGCATCATCACAGGGCCAGATACGCAGTATTTT. It yields the protein CASSIITGPDTQYF.

The rearrangement uses TRBV13 and TRBJ1-2; D not resolved. CDR1 is PRHDT and CDR2 is FYEKMQ in the germline V gene (reference sequence). Trimming pared 5 bases from V and 1 base from J, leaving 23 bases between. This CDR3 has 18 residues. CDR3 sequence reads: CASSGSAIRLGRNYGYTF. CDR3 nucleotides: TGTGCCAGCAGCGGGTCGGCCATCCGACTTGGGCGTAACTATGGCTACACCTTC.

This chain joins TRBV10-3 and TRBJ1-4, with 9 positions matching TRBD1. There are 14 residues in the CDR3. V lost 4 bases and J lost 12; bases outside the gene matches: 9. Per germline, CDR1 ENHRY and CDR2 SYGVKD. The CDR3 region is CAISGAGQGRELFF. For the CDR3, the DNA is TGTGCCATCAGTGGTGCGGGACAGGGTCGGGAACTGTTTTTT.

This clone was counted only a few times. The chain is built from TRBV7-3 and TRBJ2-1, with TRBD1 identical over 9 bases. Trimming removed 0 bases from V and 5 bases from J; junction bases left unmatched: 2. This CDR3 has 15 residues. Germline loops: CDR1 SGHTA, CDR2 FQGTGA. The CDR3 sequence is CASSLTGQGNNEQFF. In DNA form, the CDR3 reads TGTGCCAGCAGCTTAACTGGACAGGGGAACAATGAGCAGTTCTTC.

This chain links TRBV7-2 with TRBJ1-5; D gene unclear. CDR1 and CDR2 from the germline V gene are SGHTA and FQGNSA. The length of the CDR3 is 14 residues. Trimming took 4 bases from V and 6 from J, leaving 13 bases between them. The CDR3 protein is CASSSRGGSQPQHF. The CDR3 DNA reads as TGTGCCAGCAGCTCACGAGGAGGGTCTCAGCCCCAGCATTTT.

The rearrangement links TRBV18 to TRBJ2-5; no clear D gene. The CDR3 covers 14 residues. Trimming left V 2 bases short and J 3 bases short, with 10 bases between. CDR1 is KGHSH and CDR2 is LQKENI in the germline V gene. CDR3 sequence: CASSPAGGKETQYF. In DNA form, the CDR3 reads TGTGCCAGCTCACCAGCCGGCGGAAAAGAGACCCAGTACTTC.

The chain combines TRBV18 with TRBJ2-1, with TRBD2 identical over 8 bases. This CDR3 contains 15 residues. V lost 6 bases to trimming and J lost 0 bases; unmatched junction nucleotides: 4. Germline CDR1 KGHSH, CDR2 LQKENI. The DNA for the CDR3 is TGTGCCAGCTCCCAAAGCGGGAGCTCCTACAATGAGCAGTTCTTC. It translates to CASSQSGSSYNEQFF.

V gene TRBV28 combines with J gene TRBJ2-6; possibly TRBD1 for D (5 bases). The germline gives CDR1 MDHEN, CDR2 SYDVKM. The ends were cut back, 6 bases at V and 0 bases at J, with 12 bases in the middle. CDR3 size: 16 residues. CDR3 sequence reads: CASRSTGSSGANVLTF. The DNA for the CDR3 is TGTGCCAGCAGATCTACAGGCTCCTCTGGGGCCAACGTCCTGACTTTC.

The chain carries TRBV2 and TRBJ2-4, with D maybe TRBD1 (6 bases). This CDR3 contains 12 residues. Germline assignment: CDR1 SNHLY and CDR2 FYNNEI. Deletions cut 4 bases from V and 6 bases from J, with 7 bases between. The CDR3 loop is CASSAQGNIQYF. In nucleotides, the CDR3 is TGTGCCAGCAGTGCACAGGGAAACATTCAGTACTTC.

This clone was seen more than once but under ten times. The genes are TRBV7-6 and TRBJ2-2; 15 nucleotides agree with TRBD2. V was clipped by 5 bases and J by 4 bases; unmatched bases: 5. The CDR3 spans 17 residues. CDR1 is SGHVS, CDR2 FNYEAQ, per germline. The CDR3 DNA reads TGTGCCAGCAGCCAGGGACTAGCGGGAGGAACCACCGGGGAGCTGTTTTTT. It codes for CASSQGLAGGTTGELFF.

In DNA form, the CDR3 reads TGTGCCAGCAGCTTAGGAGCAGGCTATGGCTACACCTTC. It yields the protein CASSLGAGYGYTF. The chain is built from TRBV7-8 and TRBJ1-2; D is ambiguous. V lost 1 base to trimming and J lost 4 bases, with 7 bases between them. CDR3 length: 13 amino acids. Germline V gene data show CDR1 as SGHVS and CDR2 as FQNEAQ.

This clone was found a few times. The chain is built from TRBV5-1 and TRBJ2-7; TRBD2 agrees at 9 bases. J lost 2 bases, V lost 3 bases, and 3 bases had no gene match. The CDR3 length is 14 residues. Germline V lookup: CDR1 SGHRS, CDR2 YFSETQ. CDR3 loop: CASSSLAGTYEQYF. CDR3 nucleotides: TGCGCCAGCAGCTCTCTAGCGGGAACCTACGAGCAGTACTTC. The complete variable domain, with remaining parts taken from reference TRBV5-1 and TRBJ2-7, reads KAGVTQTPRYLIKTRGQQVTLSCSPISGHRSVSWYQQTPGQGLQFLFEYFSETQRNKGNFPGRFSGRQFSNSRSEMNVSTLELGDSALYLCASSSLAGTYEQYFGPGTRLTVT.

V usage is TRBV29-1 and J usage is TRBJ2-2; the match to TRBD1 covers 7 bases. CDR3 length: 13 amino acids. V shed 6 bases, J shed 7 bases, and the junction held 8 bases outside the gene matches. Germline V gene sequence: CDR1 SQVTM, CDR2 ANQGSEA. In DNA form, the CDR3 reads TGCAGCGTGAACAGGGGACCTGTCGGGGAGCTGTTTTTT. It translates to CSVNRGPVGELFF.

V gene TRBV2 combines with J gene TRBJ2-5; D not certain. The CDR3 contains 11 residues. Germline assignment: CDR1 SNHLY and CDR2 FYNNEI. With 8 bases removed from V and 3 bases from J, the gap between germline ends came to 7 bases. Here the CDR3 DNA reads TGTGCCAGCGTTGTGGAAGAGACCCAGTACTTC. Encoded protein: CASVVEETQYF.

The chain links TRBV9 to TRBJ2-7; TRBD2 is a possible D gene (5 bases). CDR1 and CDR2 from the germline V gene are SGDLS and YYNGEE. Trimming shortened V by 4 bases and J by 5 bases, and 16 bases separated the two germline ends. This CDR3 region has 14 residues. The CDR3 DNA sequence: TGTGCCAGCAGCCCGGGGAGAGCCTTCGACGAGCAGTACTTC. Amino acid sequence: CASSPGRAFDEQYF.

This clone occurred a few times. This sample includes further DNA sequences coding for the same CDR3. V is TRBV2 and J is TRBJ2-2; D is possibly TRBD1 or TRBD2 (5 bases each). Germline V lookup: CDR1 SNHLY, CDR2 FYNNEI. This CDR3 is built from 14 residues. The V end was cut by 5 bases, the J end by 1 base, with 8 bases between. Written as DNA, the CDR3 is TGTGCCAGCAGTCTTGGGGGGAACACCGGGGAGCTGTTTTTT. Translating it yields CASSLGGNTGELFF.

The CDR3 DNA sequence: TGTGCCAGCGCCCCCGGGGTCTCTGGGGCCAACGTCCTGACTTTC. Its translation is CASAPGVSGANVLTF. The chain is built from TRBV18 and TRBJ2-6; maybe TRBD2 (5 bases). The CDR3 contains 15 residues. Between the trimmed V and J ends, which lost 8 bases and 0 bases, there was a span of 11 bases. The germline CDR1 and CDR2 sequences are KGHSH and LQKENI.

The chain has TRBV7-6 and TRBJ2-4; a weak D match, TRBD1 (7 bases). Germline V gene lookup returns CDR1 SGHVS and CDR2 FNYEAQ. With 5 bases removed from V and 5 bases from J, the gap between germline ends came to 13 bases. The CDR3 is 14 amino acids. CDR3 nucleotides: TGTGCCAGCAGCCCTGGGGGGACAGAAAACATTCAGTACTTC. Its translation is CASSPGGTENIQYF.

V and J are TRBV29-1 and TRBJ2-1; no clear D. The CDR3 spans 12 residues. V lost 4 bases to trimming and J lost 7 bases, with 11 bases between them. In germline, CDR1 is SQVTM, CDR2 ANQGSEA. This CDR3 is CSVAIGVNEQFF. CDR3 DNA: TGCAGCGTTGCCATTGGGGTAAATGAGCAGTTCTTC.

This clone was seen more than once but under ten times. The chain has TRBV6-5 and TRBJ1-1; 8 bases are shared with TRBD1. Per the germline V gene, CDR1 is MNHEY and CDR2 is SVGAGI. This CDR3 region has 13 residues. J gave up 10 bases and V 6 bases, and 10 bases lay outside the gene matches. The CDR3 here is CASRIQGVAGAFF. For the CDR3, the DNA is TGTGCCAGCAGGATACAGGGGGTGGCTGGAGCTTTCTTT.

This clone was counted once. The chain employs TRBV14 and TRBJ2-1, with 12 bases matching TRBD1. The length of the CDR3 is 16 residues. The V and J ends lost 1 base and 8 bases, in that order; junction bases with no gene match: 6. The germline V gene encodes CDR1 SGHDN and CDR2 FVKESK. The CDR3 DNA follows: TGTGCCAGCAGCCAAGGGGGGGACAGGGGGCCCCATGAGCAGTTCTTC. Protein: CASSQGGDRGPHEQFF. Combining the CDR3 with reference TRBV14 and TRBJ2-1 gives the whole variable domain EAGVTQFPSHSVIEKGQTVTLRCDPISGHDNLYWYRRVMGKEIKFLLHFVKESKQDESGMPNNRFLAERTGGTYSTLKVQPAELEDSGVYFCASSQGGDRGPHEQFFGPGTRLTVL.

This chain connects TRBV5-6 to TRBJ2-6, with D unresolved. The V gene lost 4 bases and the J gene lost 2 bases, with 7 bases spanning the gap. The CDR3 is made up of 14 amino acids. CDR1 is SGHDT and CDR2 is YYEEEE in the germline V gene. CDR3 nucleotide sequence: TGTGCCAGCAGCGACTCAGCTGGGGCCAACGTCCTGACTTTC. Encoded protein: CASSDSAGANVLTF. The full variable domain, rest sourced from reference TRBV5-6 and TRBJ2-6, is DAGVTQSPTHLIKTRGQQVTLRCSPKSGHDTVSWYQQALGQGPQFIFQYYEEEERQRGNFPDRFSGHQFPNYSSELNVNALLLGDSALYLCASSDSAGANVLTFGAGSRLTVL.

Details on this clone: Only one base separates this from a far larger clonotype, so it likely reflects a read error. The J gene is TRBJ2-2, the V gene TRBV5-6, with 7 bases fitting TRBD1. In germline, CDR1 is SGHDT, CDR2 YYEEEE. V lost 0 bases, J lost 1 base, and 9 bases stayed unmatched. This CDR3 is built from 18 residues. CDR3 coding DNA: TGTGCCAGCAGCTTGGTGGGTGTAGGGGGCGGGAACACCGGGGAGCTGTTTTTT. It specifies CASSLVGVGGGNTGELFF.